This passage covers 30 T cell receptor beta chains from one sample sequenced in a study of CD4 and CD8 cells across lung adenocarcinoma regions. TCRdb called the PCR reads again in MiXCR, with one record for every CDR3 protein. The table has about 16,000 distinct CDR3 sequences, roughly 51% seen once. Sample: CD8+ T cells from the center of a lung tumor. All receptors derive from a female donor with lung adenocarcinoma. The CD4 and CD8 labels of this study may be unreliable.

The chain recombines TRBV6-1 with TRBJ2-2; possible D gene TRBD2, 7 bases. Trimming removed 6 bases from V and 1 base from J, with 12 bases in between. Germline V gene lookup returns CDR1 MNHNS and CDR2 SASEGT. This CDR3 is 15 amino acids long. DNA for the CDR3: TGTGCCAGCAGGGGGGGGGGGCAGAACACCGGGGAGCTGTTTTTT. It specifies CASRGGGQNTGELFF.

Concerning this clonotype itself: The junction and the germline gene differ at one end; a read error may be behind it. This chain joins TRBV27 and TRBJ2-4; D gene unclear. The CDR3 totals 14 residues. Germline-derived CDR1 and CDR2 are MNHEY and SMNVEV (reference sequence). CDR3 sequence: CASSWRGAKNTQYF. The CDR3 coding sequence is TGTGCCAGCTCGTGGCGCGGAGCCAAAAACACTCAGTATTTC.

This rearrangement joins TRBV3-1 to TRBJ2-3, with 14 bases identical to TRBD2. The germline gives CDR1 LGHDT, CDR2 YNNKEL (reference sequence). This CDR3 has 16 residues. The V gene end was trimmed by 2 bases and the J gene end by 6 bases; junction bases not matched to a gene: 4. CDR3 DNA: TGTGCCAGCAGCCAAAGACTAGCGGGGGGGTTGGATACGCAGTATTTT. Translating it yields CASSQRLAGGLDTQYF.

Concerning this clonotype: The junction shows a germline mismatch at one end, possibly a read error. The genes are TRBV12-3 or TRBV12-4 and TRBJ2-3; perhaps TRBD2 as D (5 bases). The CDR3 runs 15 residues. This CDR3 reads CARGPEAVSTGEQFF. The DNA for the CDR3 is TGTGCCAGGGGCCCGGAGGCCGTGAGCACCGGGGAGCAGTTTTTT.

This clonotype has a handful of counts. CDR3 loop: CASSVEGYTEAFF. The CDR3, as DNA: TGTGCCAGCAGCGTAGAAGGGTACACTGAAGCTTTCTTT. V gene TRBV9 combines with J gene TRBJ1-1; no firm D call. V was clipped by 0 bases and J by 3 bases, with 6 bases between them. Germline V gene data show CDR1 as SGDLS and CDR2 as YYNGEE. The CDR3 runs 13 residues.

This clonotype was observed a handful of times. The J gene is TRBJ2-3, the V gene TRBV6-1; 8 bases agree with TRBD2. The V segment lost 6 bases and the J segment 1 base; nucleotides outside the gene matches: 0. Germline V lookup: CDR1 MNHNS, CDR2 SASEGT. The CDR3 has 13 amino acids. CDR3 DNA: TGTGCCAGCAGGCGGGGGGGCACAGATACGCAGTATTTT. It is translated as CASRRGGTDTQYF.

A few counts support this clonotype. The rearrangement joins TRBV11-2 to TRBJ2-7, with D possibly being TRBD2 (5 bases). CDR1 is SGHAT and CDR2 is FQNNGV in the germline V gene. The V end lost 5 bases, the J end lost 0 bases, and 20 bases lay between the germline ends. CDR3 length equals 17 residues. CDR3 DNA: TGTGCCAGCAGCCCCATCCCCCATGGCGGGCACTCCTACGAGCAGTACTTC. Protein: CASSPIPHGGHSYEQYF. Using reference TRBV11-2 and TRBJ2-7 for the parts outside the CDR3, the full variable domain is EAGVAQSPRYKIIEKRQSVAFWCNPISGHATLYWYQQILGQGPKLLIQFQNNGVVDDSQLPKDRFSAERLKGVDSTLKIQPAKLEDSAVYLCASSPIPHGGHSYEQYFGPGTRLTVT.

The sample holds many counts of this clonotype. The rearrangement links TRBV9 to TRBJ2-1; 7 positions agree with TRBD1. Germline V gene lookup returns CDR1 SGDLS and CDR2 YYNGEE. The ends lost 0 bases at V and 0 bases at J; junction bases unmatched: 0. This CDR3 is 15 amino acids long. CDR3 loop: CASSVAGGSYNEQFF. CDR3 nucleotides: TGTGCCAGCAGCGTAGCAGGGGGCTCCTACAATGAGCAGTTCTTC.

This clonotype counts as medium-sized. The chain joins TRBV6-5 to TRBJ2-2; the match to TRBD2 covers 8 bases. CDR3 length: 17 residues. CDR1 is MNHEY and CDR2 is SVGAGI in the germline V gene. V dropped 0 bases and J dropped 1; count of bases not matched to a gene: 4. The CDR3 reads CASSYSGAGGNTGELFF. The DNA for the CDR3 is TGTGCCAGCAGTTACTCGGGGGCGGGGGGGAACACCGGGGAGCTGTTTTTT.

This clonotype was detected a few times. The genes are TRBV6-1 and TRBJ2-3, with D maybe TRBD1 (5 bases). The CDR3 extends over 16 amino acids. The V and J ends lost 5 bases and 1 base respectively, with 16 bases between them. CDR1 MNHNS and CDR2 SASEGT come from the germline V gene. CDR3 sequence reads: CASSPYRPQGTDTQYF. CDR3 nucleotide sequence: TGTGCCAGCAGTCCGTATAGGCCACAGGGCACAGATACGCAGTATTTT.

This clonotype rates as medium-sized. V usage is TRBV6-5 and J usage is TRBJ2-4, with D perhaps TRBD2 (6 bases). Trimming removed 2 bases at V and 1 base at J, with 9 bases between. Germline V gene sequence: CDR1 MNHEY, CDR2 SVGAGI. This CDR3 has 15 amino acids. The CDR3 DNA reads TGTGCCAGCAGTTACCGGAGCGGGGCCAAAAACATTCAGTACTTC. Its translation: CASSYRSGAKNIQYF.

Worth noting for this clonotype: One end of the junction is discordant with germline, which a read error may explain. The V gene is TRBV6-1, the J gene TRBJ2-4, with D perhaps assigned TRBD1 or TRBD2 (5 bases each). The germline CDR1 and CDR2 sequences are MNHNS and SASEGT. The length of the CDR3 is 15 residues. CDR3 amino acids: CARSPGRWGKDTQYF. The CDR3, as DNA: TGTGCCCGCAGCCCGGGGCGGTGGGGCAAAGACACGCAGTATTTC.

The genes are TRBV6-1 and TRBJ2-1; the match to TRBD1 covers 8 bases. Germline V lookup: CDR1 MNHNS, CDR2 SASEGT. V trimming: 5 bases; J trimming: 5 bases; junction bases outside the gene matches: 14. The CDR3 covers 17 residues. The CDR3 here is CASSQLQTGAGNNEQFF. CDR3 sequence (DNA): TGTGCCAGCAGTCAACTCCAGACAGGGGCGGGGAACAATGAGCAGTTCTTC.

This rearrangement joins TRBV7-9 to TRBJ2-5, with D tentatively TRBD2 (5 bases). The length of the CDR3 is 15 residues. Germline CDR1 and CDR2: SEHNR and FQNEAQ (reference sequence). Trimming took off 3 bases at V and 5 bases at J, with 16 bases between the two ends. The CDR3 DNA follows: TGTGCCAGCAGCTTGAGTCGGGGTTACTTCGAGACCCAGTACTTC. Residues: CASSLSRGYFETQYF.

Remarks on this clonotype: At one end, the junction sequence differs from germline, possibly due to a read error. The chain is built from TRBV10-2 and TRBJ2-3, with unresolved D. The CDR3 spans 12 residues. Germline V gives CDR1 WSHSY, CDR2 SAAADI. For the CDR3, the DNA is TGCGCCAGCAGCTTCAACAGAGATACACAGTATTTT. Its translation: CASSFNRDTQYF.

The V call is TRBV6-1, the J call TRBJ2-2; the D gene is possibly TRBD2 (5 bases). Trimming took off 8 bases at V and 6 bases at J, with 19 bases between the two ends. Germline-derived CDR1 and CDR2 are MNHNS and SASEGT. This CDR3 is built from 15 residues. CDR3 residues: CASSPKRLIAGELFF. The CDR3, as DNA: TGTGCCAGCTCCCCTAAGCGGTTAATCGCCGGGGAGCTGTTTTTT.

This clonotype was detected ten times or more. In DNA, the CDR3 is TGTGCCAGCACACTGCAAGAGACCCAGTACTTC. Translated, it gives CASTLQETQYF. This chain uses TRBV6-1 with TRBJ2-5; D gene ambiguous. The CDR3 contains 11 residues. Germline loops: CDR1 MNHNS, CDR2 SASEGT. Trimming removed 7 bases from V and 2 bases from J, with 5 bases in between.

Details on this clonotype: The germline gene is not matched at one end of the junction; a read error may be the cause. V usage is TRBV27 and J usage is TRBJ2-5; TRBD2 matches 11 bases. CDR3 size: 12 residues. CDR1 and CDR2 from the germline V gene are MNHEY and SMNVEV (reference sequence). CDR3 sequence (DNA): TGCCTTAGCGGGAGGGCCGGGGAGACCCAGTACTTC. As protein: CLSGRAGETQYF.

The chain is built from TRBV6-1 and TRBJ2-4; the match to TRBD1 covers 7 bases. The V and J ends lost 7 bases and 6 bases, in that order; junction bases with no gene match: 9. This CDR3 contains 14 residues. Per the germline V gene, CDR1 is MNHNS and CDR2 is SASEGT. CDR3 sequence: CASNTGGQRNIQYF. Written as DNA, the CDR3 is TGTGCCAGCAACACTGGGGGACAGAGAAACATTCAGTACTTC.

The J gene is TRBJ2-2, the V gene TRBV6-1; either TRBD1 or TRBD2 may supply D (5 bases each). This CDR3 region has 15 residues. The germline V gene encodes CDR1 MNHNS and CDR2 SASEGT. V gave up 6 bases and J gave up 4 bases, with 15 bases separating them. This CDR3 reads CASRLYSDSTGELFF. CDR3 nucleotide sequence: TGTGCCAGCAGACTTTATAGCGACAGCACCGGGGAGCTGTTTTTT.

The chain carries TRBV6-1 and TRBJ2-1, with 9 bases aligning to TRBD1. This CDR3 is 18 amino acids long. In germline, CDR1 is MNHNS, CDR2 SASEGT. J gave up 0 bases and V 5 bases, and 11 bases lay outside the gene matches. CDR3 sequence (DNA): TGTGCCAGCAGTCGACAGGGGGGGGATCGAAGCTCCTACAATGAGCAGTTCTTC. The encoded protein is CASSRQGGDRSSYNEQFF.

This clonotype was recorded at least ten times. The chain uses TRBV20-1 and TRBJ2-5; 9 bases agree with TRBD1. The J call is doubtful: the DNA matches TRBJ2-7 better. The CDR3 has 15 residues. Germline CDR1 is DFQATT and CDR2 is SNEGSKA (reference sequence). The CDR3 nucleotides read TGCAGTGCCATCGTGAGGACAGGGGCGCCTGACGAGCAGTACTTC. Protein sequence: CSAIVRTGAPDEQYF.

The genes are TRBV6-8 and TRBJ2-4, with D maybe TRBD1 (5 bases). The CDR3 is made up of 14 amino acids. CDR1 and CDR2 (germline): MNHGY, SAAAGT. Trimming cost V 6 bases and J 13 bases, with 22 bases left between them. The CDR3, as DNA: TGTGCCAGCAGGGGGCGGAGAGCCAAAAATACGCAGTACTTC. Translating it yields CASRGRRAKNTQYF.

The sample holds many counts of this clonotype. CDR3 loop: CASSLVRTGGDEQFF. DNA of the CDR3: TGTGCCAGCAGCTTAGTAAGGACAGGGGGCGATGAGCAGTTCTTC. The gene calls are TRBV7-2 and TRBJ2-1; TRBD1 agrees at 11 bases. The V and J ends lost 1 base and 8 bases, in that order; junction bases with no gene match: 4. This CDR3 has 15 amino acids. Germline values: CDR1 SGHTA, CDR2 FQGNSA. The full variable domain, completed using reference TRBV7-2 and TRBJ2-1, is GAGVSQSPSNKVTEKGKDVELRCDPISGHTALYWYRQSLGQGLEFLIYFQGNSAPDKSGLPSDRFSAERTGGSVSTLTIQRTQQEDSAVYLCASSLVRTGGDEQFFGPGTRLTVL.

This clonotype was recorded once. The gene calls are TRBV6-1 and TRBJ2-4; D may be TRBD1 (5 bases). V lost 4 bases to trimming and J lost 10 bases, with 20 bases between them. CDR1 is MNHNS and CDR2 is SASEGT in the germline V gene. This CDR3 is 15 amino acids long. Here the CDR3 DNA reads TGTGCCAGCAGTGCAGTGCTGTGGGGCAAAGATATTCAGTACTTC. This encodes CASSAVLWGKDIQYF.

In its sample, this clonotype was seen many times. A read error is possible here, since a much larger clone lies one base away. This sequence joins TRBV6-5 and TRBJ2-1; D perhaps matches TRBD1 (5 bases). Deletions cut 2 bases from V and 13 bases from J, with 24 bases between. The germline CDR1 and CDR2 sequences are MNHEY and SVGAGI. The CDR3 has 16 amino acids. CDR3 bases: TGTGCCAGCAGTTACGGTGGTTTTGTGACAGAGACGGCCCAGTTCTTC. Protein product: CASSYGGFVTETAQFF.

This clonotype qualifies as medium-sized. This chain connects TRBV4-1 to TRBJ2-5; a weak D match, TRBD2 (7 bases). The germline V gene encodes CDR1 MGHRA and CDR2 YSYEKL. The CDR3 has 14 residues. V lost 2 bases and J 5 bases, leaving 12 bases between the germline ends. The CDR3 spells CASSQRGGGETQYF. CDR3 in DNA: TGCGCCAGCAGCCAACGAGGGGGAGGGGAGACCCAGTACTTC.

This clonotype was seen repeatedly, ten times or more. This chain uses TRBV6-1 with TRBJ1-5, with TRBD1 as a possible D gene (5 bases). Germline lookup yields CDR1 MNHNS and CDR2 SASEGT. The V and J ends lost 8 bases and 3 bases respectively, with 17 bases between them. This CDR3 has 15 amino acids. The CDR3 protein is CASEPGTFYNQPQHF. The CDR3 bases are TGTGCCAGCGAACCCGGGACTTTCTACAATCAGCCCCAGCATTTT.

This clonotype is medium-sized (0.01 to 0.1%). The chain has TRBV6-1 and TRBJ1-1; D might be TRBD1 (6 bases). CDR1 and CDR2 from the germline V gene are MNHNS and SASEGT. This CDR3 is built from 14 residues. V lost 6 bases and J 2 bases, leaving 13 bases between the germline ends. The CDR3 sequence is CASSRGQINTEAFF. CDR3 bases: TGTGCCAGCAGCCGTGGACAGATTAACACTGAAGCTTTCTTT.

The chain employs TRBV4-1 and TRBJ2-2; D may correspond to TRBD1 or TRBD2 (5 bases each). The germline gives CDR1 MGHRA, CDR2 YSYEKL. The CDR3 runs 16 residues. Trimming removed 5 bases from V and 4 bases from J, with 17 bases in between. The CDR3 nucleotides read TGCGCCAGCAGCTTTGGGGGTCCGCCGGGCACCGGGGAGCTGTTTTTT. Translated: CASSFGGPPGTGELFF.